The 21 T cell receptor beta chains below all came from one sample that was sequenced in a study of blood T cells in healthy people across ages. Primers used in a second PCR of roughly 6 to 11 cycles were a sample-barcoded 5' primer and a J-beta primer mix. TCRdb recomputed calls from the 5' RACE reads with MiXCR, one row per CDR3 protein. Of 1,800,000 or so distinct CDR3 sequences in the sample, roughly 43% were seen once. Material for sequencing was blood. All receptors come from a human donor in good health.

The chain has TRBV7-9 and TRBJ1-1; D uncertain. There are 13 residues in the CDR3. Trimming removed 5 bases at V and 3 bases at J, with 10 bases between. Germline V gives CDR1 SEHNR, CDR2 FQNEAQ (reference sequence). Here the CDR3 reads CASSPQVDTEAFF. The CDR3 DNA reads as TGTGCCAGCAGCCCTCAGGTAGACACTGAAGCTTTCTTT. The variable domain in full, with the rest retrieved from reference TRBV7-9 and TRBJ1-1, is DTGVSQNPRHKITKRGQNVTFRCDPISEHNRLYWYRQTLGQGPEFLTYFQNEAQLEKSRLLSDRFSAERPKGSFSTLEIQRTEQGDSAMYLCASSPQVDTEAFFGQGTRLTVV.

The genes are TRBV7-6 and TRBJ2-3; a weak D match, TRBD1 (5 bases). From germline, CDR1 is SGHVS and CDR2 FNYEAQ. With 2 bases removed from V and 8 bases from J, the gap between germline ends came to 17 bases. The CDR3 spans 15 residues. CDR3 DNA sequence: TGTGCCAGCAGCTTATGGGGCCAGTGGGTTGGTACGCAGTATTTT. It yields the protein CASSLWGQWVGTQYF.

This clonotype came up a few times. The chain links TRBV29-1 to TRBJ2-7; D unresolved. Trimming stripped 7 bases from V and 1 base from J, with 11 bases between. This CDR3 is built from 12 residues. Germline CDR1 and CDR2: SQVTM and ANQGSEA. CDR3 nucleotides: TGCAGCGAATGGGTCACATCCTACGAGCAGTACTTC. Encoded protein: CSEWVTSYEQYF.

The chain is built from TRBV20-1 and TRBJ1-2; no clear D. CDR1 is DFQATT and CDR2 is SNEGSKA in the germline V gene (reference sequence). The CDR3 extends over 16 amino acids. V dropped 0 bases and J dropped 2 bases, with 16 bases sitting between them. The DNA of the CDR3 is TGCAGTGCTAGAGATAATTCAGCCCCTGTGAACTATGGCTACACCTTC. Translation gives CSARDNSAPVNYGYTF.

The chain recombines TRBV6-5 with TRBJ1-2; 9 bases line up with TRBD1. The trim removed 6 bases at V and 3 bases at J, leaving 5 bases unmatched. CDR3 length equals 14 residues. CDR1 and CDR2 from the germline V gene are MNHEY and SVGAGI. CDR3 residues: CASRPDRGYYGYTF. CDR3 sequence (DNA): TGTGCCAGCAGACCAGACAGGGGGTACTATGGCTACACCTTC.

This clonotype has a handful of counts. This sequence joins TRBV20-1 and TRBJ2-3; 7 bases line up with TRBD2. V trimming: 4 bases; J trimming: 6 bases; junction bases outside the gene matches: 7. CDR1 and CDR2 from the germline V gene are DFQATT and SNEGSKA (reference sequence). This CDR3 has 13 residues. CDR3 region: CSAKGTKWDTQYF. CDR3 coding DNA: TGCAGTGCTAAAGGGACTAAATGGGATACGCAGTATTTT.

This chain connects TRBV9 to TRBJ2-5, with D tentatively TRBD2 (6 bases). The DNA end is more similar to TRBJ2-7, so the J call may be wrong. The germline V gene has CDR1 SGDLS and CDR2 YYNGEE. The CDR3 covers 13 residues. The chain's CDR3 is CASNQGGGVEQYF. The CDR3 nucleotides read TGTGCCAGCAACCAAGGTGGAGGGGTCGAGCAGTACTTC.

This rearrangement joins TRBV20-1 to TRBJ1-2; D is possibly TRBD1 (6 bases). The CDR3 contains 15 residues. Germline loops: CDR1 DFQATT, CDR2 SNEGSKA (reference sequence). Trimming pared 0 bases from V and 2 bases from J, leaving 13 bases between. The CDR3 DNA sequence: TGCAGTGCTAGAGATCGGGACACGGCAAACTATGGCTACACCTTC. Its translation is CSARDRDTANYGYTF.

This sequence joins TRBV5-1 and TRBJ2-5, with D tentatively TRBD2 (7 bases). Germline V gene sequence: CDR1 SGHRS, CDR2 YFSETQ. The CDR3 runs 14 residues. Trimming stripped 7 bases from V and 1 base from J, with 14 bases between. DNA for the CDR3: TGCGCCAGCCGACGGGGGGCAATCCAAGAGACCCAGTACTTC. Its translation: CASRRGAIQETQYF.

This clonotype was seen a few times. CDR3 bases: TGTGCCAGCAATACAGGGTCTGGGGCGCAGTACTTC. The encoded protein is CASNTGSGAQYF. The rearrangement links TRBV6-5 to TRBJ2-7, with a weak D call TRBD1 (6 bases). The CDR3 length is 12 residues. The germline V gene has CDR1 MNHEY and CDR2 SVGAGI. Trimming shortened V by 7 bases and J by 9 bases, and 16 bases separated the two germline ends.

This clonotype was seen a few times. The chain links TRBV20-1 to TRBJ1-2; TRBD1 is a possible D gene (6 bases). V dropped 6 bases and J dropped 7 bases, with 18 bases sitting between them. Germline V gene lookup returns CDR1 DFQATT and CDR2 SNEGSKA (reference sequence). This CDR3 region has 13 residues. CDR3 sequence: CSAPNRVHSGYTF. The CDR3 DNA sequence: TGCAGTGCACCTAACAGGGTGCATTCTGGCTACACCTTC.

V is TRBV20-1 and J is TRBJ1-1, with unresolved D. The CDR3 is made up of 12 amino acids. The germline V and J ends were trimmed by 6 bases and 2 bases, with 10 bases remaining between them. Germline loops: CDR1 DFQATT, CDR2 SNEGSKA (reference sequence). CDR3 DNA: TGCAGTGCACCCCAGGTAAACACTGAAGCTTTCTTT. Translating it yields CSAPQVNTEAFF.

This clonotype was seen a handful of times. The chain combines TRBV2 with TRBJ2-1; the match to TRBD2 covers 11 bases. The CDR3 totals 13 residues. The germline CDR1 and CDR2 sequences are SNHLY and FYNNEI. V lost 9 bases and J lost 9; bases outside the gene matches: 7. As DNA, the CDR3 is TGTGCCAGTTTAGCGGGGGGGCCAGTTGAGCAGTTCTTC. Translation: CASLAGGPVEQFF.

This clonotype was seen a handful of times. The rearrangement uses TRBV7-9 and TRBJ1-2; possible D gene TRBD1, 6 bases. The V end was cut by 5 bases, the J end by 8 bases, with 15 bases between. Germline values: CDR1 SEHNR, CDR2 FQNEAQ (reference sequence). The CDR3 runs to 13 residues. CDR3 nucleotides: TGTGCCAGCAGCGGGGACATTCTTCAGGGCTACACCTTC. Its protein product is CASSGDILQGYTF.

The chain uses TRBV4-1 and TRBJ2-7; perhaps TRBD2 as D (5 bases). Deletions cut 1 base from V and 7 bases from J, with 20 bases between. Germline loops: CDR1 MGHRA, CDR2 YSYEKL. The CDR3 has 16 residues. CDR3 in DNA: TGCGCCAGCAGCCAAGGGAGCCCACCAACTACGGGGGAGCAGTACTTC. This translates into CASSQGSPPTTGEQYF.

On this clonotype itself: A read error may be the cause here, since a much bigger clone is one base away. The chain employs TRBV27 and TRBJ1-2; D is unclear. The CDR3 sequence is 15 residues long. Trimming cost V 8 bases and J 0 bases, with 16 bases left between them. The germline CDR1 and CDR2 sequences are MNHEY and SMNVEV (reference sequence). CDR3 amino acids: CASGPSPGPNYGYTF. DNA for the CDR3: TGTGCCAGCGGCCCATCCCCCGGGCCTAACTATGGCTACACCTTC.

This clonotype occurred a few times. This chain uses TRBV20-1 with TRBJ1-2; D is perhaps TRBD1 (6 bases). The CDR3 has 13 residues. Germline assignment: CDR1 DFQATT and CDR2 SNEGSKA (reference sequence). V was clipped by 6 bases and J by 12 bases, with 23 bases between them. CDR3 bases: TGCAGTGCCTATATTCCGCAGGGGTCCGGCGACACCTTC. Protein product: CSAYIPQGSGDTF.

This chain joins TRBV20-1 and TRBJ1-4; D is ambiguous. This CDR3 is 12 amino acids long. Germline V lookup: CDR1 DFQATT, CDR2 SNEGSKA (reference sequence). Trimming removed 4 bases from V and 8 bases from J, with 11 bases in between. The CDR3 loop reads CSATEAGEKLFF. CDR3 bases: TGCAGTGCTACGGAGGCGGGCGAAAAACTGTTTTTT.

V and J are TRBV9 and TRBJ1-6, with D tentatively TRBD1 (6 bases). CDR1 SGDLS and CDR2 YYNGEE come from the germline V gene. This CDR3 is built from 16 residues. Deletions cut 4 bases from V and 3 bases from J, with 14 bases between. As DNA, the CDR3 is TGTGCCAGCAGCCGGGGGGCAAACCGCTATAATTCACCCCTCCACTTT. Its protein is CASSRGANRYNSPLHF.

This clonotype was found a few times. V and J are TRBV7-6 and TRBJ2-2; either TRBD1 or TRBD2 may supply D (6 bases each). Germline CDR1 reads SGHVS; CDR2 reads FNYEAQ. This CDR3 has 16 amino acids. V was pared by 5 bases and J by 0 bases, with 13 bases between. The CDR3 here is CASSPTGAPNTGELFF. The CDR3 nucleotides are TGTGCCAGCAGCCCCACGGGGGCACCGAACACCGGGGAGCTGTTTTTT.

Note on this clonotype: A junction boundary mismatches the germline segment, possibly from a read error. The rearrangement joins TRBV7-2 to TRBJ2-3; 7 bases match TRBD2. Per germline, CDR1 SGHTA and CDR2 FQGNSA. This CDR3 is built from 19 residues. In DNA form, the CDR3 reads TGTGCCAGCAGCTTACGGCTAGCGGTATTGGAGGTTAGCACAGATAAGCAGTATTTT. Translated: CASSLRLAVLEVSTDKQYF.